Sequencing of this T cell receptor (beta chain) was carried out in a study of blood T cell repertoires in COVID-19. Study details: Nucleic acid was either cDNA or gDNA, and it came from T cells, B-cell-depleted T cells, or PBMCs.

The germline V and J ends were trimmed by 4 bases and 3 bases, with 10 bases remaining between them. CDR1 SQVTM and CDR2 ANQGSEA come from the germline V gene. The CDR3 is 12 amino acids. Produced via immunoSEQ multiplex PCR; TCRdb's table is partial and in-frame only. The sample contains 80,000 to 130,000 clones, over 75% of which appear only once. This TCR derives from a woman aged 55-70 years with acute or convalescent COVID-19. The J gene is TRBJ2-7, the V gene TRBV29-1, with D possibly TRBD2 on 6 matching bases. Sequenced material: peripheral blood. The CDR3 loop is CSVVLANYEQYF. The CDR3 DNA is TGCAGCGTTGTCCTAGCGAACTACGAGCAGTACTTC.